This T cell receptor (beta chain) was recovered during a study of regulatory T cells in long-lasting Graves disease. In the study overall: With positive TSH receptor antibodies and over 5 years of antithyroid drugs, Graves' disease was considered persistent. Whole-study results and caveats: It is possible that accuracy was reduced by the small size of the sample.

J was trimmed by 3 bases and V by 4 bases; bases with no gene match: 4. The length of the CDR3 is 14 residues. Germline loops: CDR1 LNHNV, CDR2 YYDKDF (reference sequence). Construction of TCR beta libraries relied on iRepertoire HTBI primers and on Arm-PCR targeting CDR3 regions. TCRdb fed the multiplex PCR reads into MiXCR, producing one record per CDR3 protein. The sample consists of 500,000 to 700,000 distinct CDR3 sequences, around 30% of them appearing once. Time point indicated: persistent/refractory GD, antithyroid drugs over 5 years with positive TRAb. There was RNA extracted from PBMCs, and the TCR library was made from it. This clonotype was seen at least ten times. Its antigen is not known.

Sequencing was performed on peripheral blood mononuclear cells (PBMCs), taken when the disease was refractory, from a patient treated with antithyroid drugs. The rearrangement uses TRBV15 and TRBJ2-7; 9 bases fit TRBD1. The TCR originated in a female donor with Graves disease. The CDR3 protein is CATSTGTGSYEQYF. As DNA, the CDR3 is TGTGCCACCAGCACTGGGACAGGGAGCTACGAGCAGTACTTC.